Listed below are T cell receptor beta chains from one sample, sequenced in a study of cytomegalovirus exposure and HLA in healthy donors. Method: immunoSEQ multiplex PCR; TCRdb's copy keeps in-frame clones and lacks some. Altogether approximately 200,000 clones are present, approximately 79% being singletons, with the ten largest covering roughly 2%. What was sequenced was PBMCs. Source of these receptors: a young man in good health and CMV-seronegative. The CDR3 runs from the conserved cysteine through the conserved F or W. A D gene is named only where the DNA matches it firmly. Size tells how often a clone was seen (once, few, many) or the class of an expanded clone, and some rows leave it out.

d_call: TRBD1; j_call: TRBJ1-5; v_call: TRBV5-5; clone_size: once; cdr3_aa: CASSRGTGGNQPQHF; cdr3_nt: TGTGCCAGCAGTCGTGGGACAGGGGGCAATCAGCCCCAGCATTTT
d_call: TRBD1; j_call: TRBJ1-4; v_call: TRBV5-4; clone_size: few; cdr3_aa: CASSPDAGQTNEKLFF; cdr3_nt: TGTGCCAGCAGCCCGGACGCGGGACAGACTAATGAAAAACTGTTTTTT
d_call: TRBD1; j_call: TRBJ2-5; v_call: TRBV7-2; clone_size: NA; cdr3_aa: CASSRNRGVQETQYF; cdr3_nt: TGTGCCAGCAGCCGGAACAGGGGGGTGCAAGAGACCCAGTACTTC
d_call: TRBD2; j_call: TRBJ2-7; v_call: TRBV11-1; clone_size: NA; cdr3_aa: CASSDPWAASGVKEEQYF; cdr3_nt: TGTGCCAGCAGCGACCCCTGGGCGGCTAGCGGAGTTAAAGAGGAGCAGTACTTC
d_call: NA; j_call: TRBJ1-2; v_call: TRBV19; clone_size: NA; cdr3_aa: CASSIYRGGDYGYTF; cdr3_nt: TGTGCCAGTAGTATTTATCGGGGGGGAGACTATGGCTACACCTTC
d_call: NA; j_call: TRBJ2-1; v_call: TRBV9; clone_size: NA; cdr3_aa: CASSPNVLYNEQFF; cdr3_nt: TGTGCCAGCAGCCCTAACGTCCTCTACAATGAGCAGTTCTTC
d_call: NA; j_call: TRBJ2-7; v_call: TRBV6-6; clone_size: NA; cdr3_aa: CASSNRVSYEQYF; cdr3_nt: TGTGCCAGCAGCAACAGGGTTTCCTACGAGCAGTACTTC
d_call: NA; j_call: TRBJ2-7; v_call: TRBV5-6; clone_size: NA; cdr3_aa: CASSSRWAVHEQYF; cdr3_nt: TGTGCCAGCAGCTCCCGGTGGGCAGTCCACGAGCAGTACTTC
d_call: TRBD2; j_call: TRBJ2-1; v_call: TRBV7-6; clone_size: few; cdr3_aa: CASSFSGSSYNEQFF; cdr3_nt: TGTGCCAGCAGCTTTAGCGGGAGTTCCTACAATGAGCAGTTCTTC
d_call: NA; j_call: TRBJ1-1; v_call: TRBV15; clone_size: NA; cdr3_aa: CATSREKRGTEAFF; cdr3_nt: TGTGCCACCAGCAGAGAAAAGAGGGGGACTGAAGCTTTCTTT
d_call: NA; j_call: TRBJ2-3; v_call: TRBV27; clone_size: NA; cdr3_aa: CASSLSWGVFADTQYF; cdr3_nt: TGTGCCAGCAGTTTATCTTGGGGGGTTTTCGCGGATACGCAGTATTTT
d_call: NA; j_call: TRBJ1-2; v_call: TRBV7-9; clone_size: NA; cdr3_aa: CASSSQFRDGYGYTF; cdr3_nt: TGTGCCAGCAGCTCCCAATTCCGGGATGGCTATGGCTACACCTTC
d_call: TRBD2; j_call: TRBJ2-3; v_call: TRBV14; clone_size: NA; cdr3_aa: CASSDTSDTDTQYF; cdr3_nt: TGTGCCAGCAGTGATACTAGCGACACAGATACGCAGTATTTT
d_call: NA; j_call: TRBJ2-4; v_call: TRBV7-2; clone_size: NA; cdr3_aa: CASSELPAKNIQYF; cdr3_nt: TGTGCCAGCAGTGAACTGCCGGCCAAAAACATTCAGTACTTC
d_call: NA; j_call: TRBJ2-3; v_call: TRBV28; clone_size: NA; cdr3_aa: CASTPPRGTQYF; cdr3_nt: TGTGCCAGCACACCACCTAGGGGTACGCAGTATTTT
d_call: NA; j_call: TRBJ2-7; v_call: TRBV6-5; clone_size: NA; cdr3_aa: CASSRNHEQYF; cdr3_nt: TGTGCCAGCTCGCGGAACCACGAGCAGTACTTC
d_call: TRBD2; j_call: TRBJ2-1; v_call: TRBV5-4; clone_size: NA; cdr3_aa: CASSFGAGGSSYNEQFF; cdr3_nt: TGTGCCAGCAGCTTCGGAGCGGGGGGGAGCTCCTACAATGAGCAGTTCTTC
d_call: TRBD2; j_call: TRBJ2-7; v_call: TRBV25-1; clone_size: NA; cdr3_aa: CASSDGIAGGPYEQYF; cdr3_nt: TGTGCCAGCAGTGACGGGATAGCGGGAGGGCCTTACGAGCAGTACTTC
d_call: TRBD1; j_call: TRBJ1-4; v_call: TRBV6-5; clone_size: NA; cdr3_aa: CASRIRQGGEKLFF; cdr3_nt: TGTGCCAGCAGAATACGACAGGGTGGTGAAAAACTGTTTTTT
d_call: TRBD1; j_call: TRBJ1-1; v_call: TRBV5-4; clone_size: NA; cdr3_aa: CASSLRDRSIEAFF; cdr3_nt: TGTGCCAGCAGCTTAAGGGACAGATCAATTGAAGCTTTCTTT
d_call: NA; j_call: TRBJ2-1; v_call: TRBV27; clone_size: NA; cdr3_aa: CASSFSSYNEQFF; cdr3_nt: TGTGCCAGCAGTTTCAGCTCCTACAATGAGCAGTTCTTC
d_call: NA; j_call: TRBJ1-5; v_call: TRBV18; clone_size: once; cdr3_aa: CASSLTEGGNQPQHF; cdr3_nt: TGTGCCAGCTCTCTCACTGAAGGGGGCAATCAGCCCCAGCATTTT
d_call: NA; j_call: TRBJ2-3; v_call: TRBV13; clone_size: NA; cdr3_aa: CASSLGWGDTDTQYF; cdr3_nt: TGTGCCAGCAGCTTAGGGTGGGGGGACACAGATACGCAGTATTTT
d_call: TRBD1; j_call: TRBJ2-7; v_call: TRBV7-2; clone_size: NA; cdr3_aa: CASSAGTAYEQYF; cdr3_nt: TGTGCCAGCAGCGCCGGGACAGCCTACGAGCAGTACTTC
d_call: NA; j_call: TRBJ1-1; v_call: TRBV6-1; clone_size: NA; cdr3_aa: CASKGRGSMNTEAFF; cdr3_nt: TGTGCCAGCAAGGGAAGGGGGTCAATGAACACTGAAGCTTTCTTT
d_call: NA; j_call: TRBJ2-1; v_call: TRBV6-1; clone_size: few; cdr3_aa: CASSEGLDNEQFF; cdr3_nt: TGTGCCAGCAGTGAAGGATTAGACAATGAGCAGTTCTTC
d_call: TRBD2; j_call: TRBJ2-7; v_call: TRBV27; clone_size: once; cdr3_aa: CASSSGTSAYEQYF; cdr3_nt: TGTGCCAGCAGTTCGGGGACTAGCGCCTACGAGCAGTACTTC
d_call: TRBD2; j_call: TRBJ2-5; v_call: TRBV6-5; clone_size: NA; cdr3_aa: CASSQTSGSRETQYF; cdr3_nt: TGTGCCAGCAGTCAAACTAGCGGGAGCCGAGAGACCCAGTACTTC
d_call: NA; j_call: TRBJ2-5; v_call: TRBV7-8; clone_size: NA; cdr3_aa: CASSLVQAQETQYF; cdr3_nt: TGTGCCAGCAGCTTAGTACAGGCACAAGAGACCCAGTACTTC
d_call: TRBD2; j_call: TRBJ2-1; v_call: TRBV2; clone_size: NA; cdr3_aa: CASSPGLVSYNEQFF; cdr3_nt: TGTGCCAGCAGCCCGGGACTAGTCTCCTACAATGAGCAGTTCTTC
d_call: TRBD1; j_call: TRBJ1-2; v_call: TRBV28; clone_size: NA; cdr3_aa: CASSPGGEGDRTSYGYTF; cdr3_nt: TGTGCCAGCAGCCCAGGGGGAGAGGGGGACAGGACAAGCTATGGCTACACCTTC
d_call: NA; j_call: TRBJ1-1; v_call: TRBV19; clone_size: NA; cdr3_aa: CASSMGRMLVEAFF; cdr3_nt: TGTGCCAGTAGTATGGGCAGGATGTTGGTTGAAGCTTTCTTT
d_call: TRBD2; j_call: TRBJ2-3; v_call: TRBV25-1; clone_size: NA; cdr3_aa: CASRTREGTDTQYF; cdr3_nt: TGTGCCAGCAGAACACGGGAGGGAACAGATACGCAGTATTTT
d_call: NA; j_call: TRBJ2-2; v_call: TRBV7-9; clone_size: few; cdr3_aa: CASKGEGDTGELFF; cdr3_nt: TGTGCCAGCAAAGGGGAGGGGGACACCGGGGAGCTGTTTTTT
d_call: TRBD2; j_call: TRBJ2-6; v_call: TRBV5-6; clone_size: NA; cdr3_aa: CAARDWGGRASGANVLTF; cdr3_nt: TGTGCCGCCAGGGATTGGGGCGGGAGGGCCTCTGGGGCCAACGTCCTGACTTTC
d_call: TRBD1; j_call: TRBJ2-5; v_call: TRBV5-8; clone_size: NA; cdr3_aa: CASSLQGVRETQYF; cdr3_nt: TGTGCCAGCAGCTTACAGGGGGTGCGGGAGACCCAGTACTTC
d_call: NA; j_call: TRBJ2-3; v_call: TRBV6-5; clone_size: NA; cdr3_aa: CASSWRTDTQYF; cdr3_nt: TGTGCCAGCAGTTGGAGAACAGATACGCAGTATTTT
d_call: TRBD1; j_call: TRBJ1-2; v_call: TRBV28; clone_size: NA; cdr3_aa: CASTLTGEDGYTF; cdr3_nt: TGTGCCAGCACCTTGACAGGGGAAGACGGCTACACCTTC
d_call: NA; j_call: TRBJ2-1; v_call: TRBV7-6; clone_size: NA; cdr3_aa: CASSSIDREYNEQFF; cdr3_nt: TGTGCCAGCAGCTCCATAGACAGAGAATACAATGAGCAGTTCTTC
d_call: TRBD2; j_call: TRBJ2-1; v_call: TRBV30; clone_size: NA; cdr3_aa: CAWSELAEYNEQFF; cdr3_nt: TGTGCCTGGAGTGAACTAGCGGAATACAATGAGCAGTTCTTC
d_call: TRBD2; j_call: TRBJ2-5; v_call: TRBV5-4; clone_size: NA; cdr3_aa: CASSLRIAGGWEAQYF; cdr3_nt: TGTGCCAGCAGCTTGAGAATAGCGGGAGGCTGGGAGGCCCAGTACTTC
d_call: NA; j_call: TRBJ2-6; v_call: TRBV4-1; clone_size: NA; cdr3_aa: CASSQDPRGSGANVLTF; cdr3_nt: TGCGCCAGCAGCCAAGACCCACGGGGGTCAGGGGCCAACGTCCTGACTTTC
d_call: NA; j_call: TRBJ1-4; v_call: TRBV7-6; clone_size: NA; cdr3_aa: CASSPLGGEKLFF; cdr3_nt: TGTGCCAGCAGTCCCCTGGGAGGGGAAAAACTGTTTTTT